This T cell receptor (beta chain) appears in the sequencing data of a study of monozygotic twins with inflammatory bowel disease. Points from the study as a whole: Researchers report that IBD patients shared fewer clonotypes with others than healthy twins, especially amid disease activity.

Researchers collected about 2.5 ml of blood per donor. Investigators extracted total RNA from whole blood and did not sort T cells. With respect to this clonotype: The antigen is undetermined.

Added by template switching were UMIs that each held a 6-nucleotide sample barcode. TCRdb re-called the 5' RACE reads and catalogs CDR3 proteins one per entry, DNA excluded. With 210,000 or so distinct CDR3 sequences in the sample, the ten largest clones hold less than 9%. The sequenced sample was blood. The TCR originated in a human donor with ulcerative colitis or Crohn's disease, or a healthy co-twin of an affected twin (not recorded which).

CDR3 sequence reads: CASRSALPNTGELFF. V is TRBV19 and J is TRBJ2-2. Germline V CDR1 and CDR2: LNHDA, SQIVND (reference sequence). The CDR3 extends over 15 amino acids.